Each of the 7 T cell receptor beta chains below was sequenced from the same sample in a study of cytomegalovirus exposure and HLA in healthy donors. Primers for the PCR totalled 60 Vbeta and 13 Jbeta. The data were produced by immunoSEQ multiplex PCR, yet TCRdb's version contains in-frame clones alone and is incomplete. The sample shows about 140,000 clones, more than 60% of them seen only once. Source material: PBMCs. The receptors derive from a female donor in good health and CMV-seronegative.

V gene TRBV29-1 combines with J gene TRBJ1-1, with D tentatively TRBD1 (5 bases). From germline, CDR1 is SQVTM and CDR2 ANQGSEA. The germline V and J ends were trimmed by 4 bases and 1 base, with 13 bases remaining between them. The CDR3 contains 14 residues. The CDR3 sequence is CSVGSRVGNTEAFF. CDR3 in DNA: TGCAGCGTTGGGAGCAGGGTTGGGAACACTGAAGCTTTCTTT.

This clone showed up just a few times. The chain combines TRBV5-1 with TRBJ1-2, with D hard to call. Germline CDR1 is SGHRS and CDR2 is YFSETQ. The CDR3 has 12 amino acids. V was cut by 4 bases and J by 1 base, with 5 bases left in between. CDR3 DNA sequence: TGCGCCAGCAGCGAGGTTAACTATGGCTACACCTTC. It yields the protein CASSEVNYGYTF.

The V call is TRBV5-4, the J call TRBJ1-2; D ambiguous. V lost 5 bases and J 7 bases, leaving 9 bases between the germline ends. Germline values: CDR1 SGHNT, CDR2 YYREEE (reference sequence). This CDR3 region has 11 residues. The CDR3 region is CASSSGGGYTF. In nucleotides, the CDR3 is TGTGCCAGCAGTTCGGGAGGTGGCTACACCTTC.

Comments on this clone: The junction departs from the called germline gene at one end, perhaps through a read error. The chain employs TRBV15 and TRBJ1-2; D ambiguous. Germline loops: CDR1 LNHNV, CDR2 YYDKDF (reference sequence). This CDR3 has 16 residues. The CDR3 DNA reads TGTGTCACCAGCAGAGATCGGGTCTTCGGAGGCTATGGCTACACCTTC. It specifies CVTSRDRVFGGYGYTF.

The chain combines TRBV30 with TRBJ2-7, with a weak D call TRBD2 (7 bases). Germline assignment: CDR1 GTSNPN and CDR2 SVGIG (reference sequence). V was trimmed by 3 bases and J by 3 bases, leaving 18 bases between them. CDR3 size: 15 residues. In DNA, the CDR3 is TGTGCCTGGAGGCCCAGGGGCGGGAGAATCTACGAGCAGTACTTC. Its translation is CAWRPRGGRIYEQYF. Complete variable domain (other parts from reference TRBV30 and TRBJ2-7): SQTIHQWPATLVQPVGSPLSLECTVEGTSNPNLYWYRQAAGRGLQLLFYSVGIGQISSEVPQNLSASRPQDRQFILSSKKLLLSDSGFYLCAWRPRGGRIYEQYFGPGTRLTVT.

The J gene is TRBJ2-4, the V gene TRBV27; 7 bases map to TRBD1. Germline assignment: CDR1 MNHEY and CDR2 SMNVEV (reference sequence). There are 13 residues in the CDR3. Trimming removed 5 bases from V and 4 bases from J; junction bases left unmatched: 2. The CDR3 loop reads CASSVDRKNIQYF. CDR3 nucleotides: TGTGCCAGCAGTGTGGACAGGAAAAACATTCAGTACTTC.

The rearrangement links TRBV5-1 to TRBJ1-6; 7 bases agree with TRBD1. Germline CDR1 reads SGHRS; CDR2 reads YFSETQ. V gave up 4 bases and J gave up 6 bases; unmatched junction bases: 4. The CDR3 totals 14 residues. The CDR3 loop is CASSPGTANSPLHF. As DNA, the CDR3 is TGCGCCAGCAGCCCTGGGACAGCTAATTCACCCCTCCACTTT.